What follows are 10 T cell receptor beta chains derived from one specimen sequenced in a study of blood T cell repertoires in COVID-19. Here immunoSEQ multiplex PCR was the method, and the copy in TCRdb shows in-frame clones only, minus some. The sample has about 260,000 clones; approximately 86% are singletons. Sequenced material: peripheral blood. The receptors here all came from a young man with active or convalescent COVID-19.

The chain carries TRBV6-5 and TRBJ1-5, with 9 bases fitting TRBD1. The length of the CDR3 is 15 residues. Germline CDR1 MNHEY, CDR2 SVGAGI. V was clipped by 0 bases and J by 6 bases; unmatched bases: 3. In DNA, the CDR3 is TGTGCCAGCAGTTACTCGGGGACAGGGTCTCAGCCCCAGCATTTT. As protein: CASSYSGTGSQPQHF.

The genes are TRBV5-1 and TRBJ1-1; possible D gene TRBD1, 6 bases. With 4 bases removed from V and 1 base from J, the gap between germline ends came to 11 bases. This CDR3 has 14 amino acids. Germline-derived CDR1 and CDR2 are SGHRS and YFSETQ. The CDR3 coding sequence is TGCGCCAGCAGCCGTTTACAGGGGAACACTGAAGCTTTCTTT. This sequence encodes CASSRLQGNTEAFF.

The chain recombines TRBV18 with TRBJ1-6; no clear D gene. The V end lost 3 bases, the J end lost 0 bases, and 12 bases lay between the germline ends. CDR1 KGHSH and CDR2 LQKENI come from the germline V gene. The CDR3 contains 17 residues. The CDR3 region is CASSPSVGSSYNSPLHF. CDR3 sequence (DNA): TGTGCCAGCTCACCCTCAGTTGGGAGCTCCTATAATTCACCCCTCCACTTT.

The chain joins TRBV11-2 to TRBJ2-1; TRBD1 might be the D (5 bases). The germline V gene encodes CDR1 SGHAT and CDR2 FQNNGV. The CDR3 spans 16 residues. The V end lost 5 bases, the J end lost 7 bases, and 21 bases lay between the germline ends. The CDR3 DNA follows: TGTGCCAGCAGCCTAAGAGATGGACATCTCTCTAATGAGCAGTTCTTC. Protein: CASSLRDGHLSNEQFF.

This chain joins TRBV18 and TRBJ1-4; D gene uncertain. The CDR3 extends over 16 amino acids. Trimming took 5 bases from V and 0 from J, leaving 13 bases between them. The germline V gene encodes CDR1 KGHSH and CDR2 LQKENI. CDR3 DNA sequence: TGTGCCAGCTCAACCCTCTCGGGGACAACTAATGAAAAACTGTTTTTT. Residues: CASSTLSGTTNEKLFF. The whole variable domain, remainder taken from reference TRBV18 and TRBJ1-4, is NAGVMQNPRHLVRRRGQEARLRCSPMKGHSHVYWYRQLPEEGLKFMVYLQKENIIDESGMPKERFSAEFPKEGPSILRIQQVVRGDSAAYFCASSTLSGTTNEKLFFGSGTQLSVL.

The chain links TRBV5-1 to TRBJ2-5; D gene ambiguous. Deletions cut 0 bases from V and 7 bases from J, with 7 bases between. The CDR3 sequence is 12 residues long. Looked up from germline, CDR1 is SGHRS and CDR2 is YFSETQ. CDR3 sequence (DNA): TGCGCCAGCAGCTTGGACACAGTGACCCAGTACTTC. Its translation: CASSLDTVTQYF.

The V and J genes are TRBV12-5 and TRBJ1-5, with D possibly matching TRBD1 (5 bases). This CDR3 comprises 14 residues. Germline V lookup: CDR1 LGHNT, CDR2 FRNRAP. V gave up 1 base and J gave up 5 bases, with 9 bases separating them. The CDR3 loop reads CASGLEGTYQPQHF. The CDR3 bases are TGTGCTAGTGGTTTGGAAGGGACTTATCAGCCCCAGCATTTT.

This sequence joins TRBV2 and TRBJ2-5; D is perhaps TRBD1 (5 bases). Germline V gene data show CDR1 as SNHLY and CDR2 as FYNNEI. The CDR3 totals 11 residues. Deletions cut 7 bases from V and 5 bases from J, with 8 bases between. The CDR3 region is CASMWGETQYF. CDR3 DNA: TGTGCCAGCATGTGGGGCGAGACCCAGTACTTC.

CDR3 nucleotides: TGTGCCTCCTCCGAAGGGACTAGCGCTTACAATGAGCAGTTCTTC. It codes for CASSEGTSAYNEQFF. The V and J genes are TRBV19 and TRBJ2-1, with 10 nucleotides matching TRBD2. Looked up from germline, CDR1 is LNHDA and CDR2 is SQIVND (reference sequence). The CDR3 is made up of 15 amino acids. The junction had 11 bases not matched to a gene; V was cut back by 11 bases and J by 4 bases.

This clone came up once. V gene TRBV27 combines with J gene TRBJ1-3; weak D call: TRBD1 (6 bases). Germline V CDR1 and CDR2: MNHEY, SMNVEV (reference sequence). The V end was cut by 6 bases, the J end by 4 bases, with 16 bases between. This CDR3 is 15 amino acids long. The CDR3 nucleotides are TGTGCCAGCAGCCAAAGGGGGGGATCCGGAAACACCATATATTTT. This encodes CASSQRGGSGNTIYF.